The 6 T cell receptor beta chains below all came from one sample that was sequenced in a study of blood T cell repertoires in COVID-19. This table comes from immunoSEQ multiplex PCR, and its TCRdb copy is limited to in-frame clones, with some not included. The sample lists a few hundred thousand clones; around four fifths were seen once. The sample comprised peripheral blood. The source of these receptors is a middle-aged man with active or convalescent COVID-19.

This clone has at least ten counts. This chain joins TRBV4-2 and TRBJ2-7; D is unclear. Trimming shortened V by 0 bases and J by 1 base, and 10 bases separated the two germline ends. The CDR3 has 15 residues. Per the germline V gene, CDR1 is LGHNA and CDR2 is YNFKEQ. The CDR3 region is CASSQDLDRSYEQYF. DNA of the CDR3: TGTGCCAGCAGCCAAGATCTAGATCGATCCTACGAGCAGTACTTC.

CDR3 nucleotide sequence: TGTGCCAGCAGTCCGGGACTAGCGGGACCAGCCGGGGAGCTGTTTTTT. Its protein is CASSPGLAGPAGELFF. V gene TRBV3-1 (or the pseudogene TRBV3-2) combines with J gene TRBJ2-2, with 13 bases identical to TRBD2. V lost 6 bases and J lost 6; bases outside the gene matches: 7. CDR1 and CDR2 from the germline V gene are LGHDT and YNNKEL (reference sequence). The CDR3 runs to 16 residues.

Comments on this clone: Different DNA sequences within this sample yield the same CDR3. The V and J genes are TRBV5-6 and TRBJ2-7; D gene uncertain. The CDR3 sequence is 13 residues long. The germline CDR1 and CDR2 sequences are SGHDT and YYEEEE. V was cut by 2 bases and J by 1 base, with 7 bases left in between. Here the CDR3 DNA reads TGTGCCAGCAGCTTTACGGAGTCCTACGAGCAGTACTTC. Its translation: CASSFTESYEQYF.

CDR3: CASSRTANEKLFF. CDR3 nucleotide sequence: TGTGCCAGCAGCAGGACAGCAAATGAAAAACTGTTTTTT. This sequence joins TRBV5-6 and TRBJ1-4; maybe TRBD1 (6 bases). Germline lookup yields CDR1 SGHDT and CDR2 YYEEEE. V lost 4 bases and J lost 5, with 9 bases in between. The CDR3 sequence is 13 residues long.

Here the CDR3 DNA reads TGTGCCAGCAGCCTTGGACACCAATGGGGTAATCAGCCCCAGCATTTT. Residues: CASSLGHQWGNQPQHF. The genes are TRBV7-8 and TRBJ1-5, with a possible D match to TRBD1 (5 bases). This CDR3 has 16 residues. The V and J ends lost 5 bases and 4 bases respectively, with 18 bases between them. Germline V CDR1 and CDR2: SGHVS, FQNEAQ.

The rearrangement joins TRBV9 to TRBJ2-5; D is unresolved. The CDR3 has 16 amino acids. V lost 0 bases to trimming and J lost 0 bases, with 12 bases between them. The V gene's germline CDR1 is SGDLS and CDR2 YYNGEE. The CDR3 DNA follows: TGTGCCAGCAGCGTAGGTTGGGCATCGTACCAAGAGACCCAGTACTTC. This translates into CASSVGWASYQETQYF.